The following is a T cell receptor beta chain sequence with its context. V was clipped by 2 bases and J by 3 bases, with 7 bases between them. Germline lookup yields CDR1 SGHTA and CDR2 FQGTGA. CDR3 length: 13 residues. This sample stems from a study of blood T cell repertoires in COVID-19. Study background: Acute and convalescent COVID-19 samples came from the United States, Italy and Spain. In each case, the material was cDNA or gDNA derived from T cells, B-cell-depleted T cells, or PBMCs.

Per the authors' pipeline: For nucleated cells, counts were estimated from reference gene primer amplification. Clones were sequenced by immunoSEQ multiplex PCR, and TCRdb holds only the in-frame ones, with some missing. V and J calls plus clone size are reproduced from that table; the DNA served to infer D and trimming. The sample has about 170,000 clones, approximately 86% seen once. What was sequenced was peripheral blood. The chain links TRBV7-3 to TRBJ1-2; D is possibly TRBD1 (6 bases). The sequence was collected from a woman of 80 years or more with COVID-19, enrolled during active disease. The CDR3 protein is CASSLAGDYGYTF. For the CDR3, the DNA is TGTGCCAGCAGCTTAGCAGGGGACTATGGCTACACCTTC.